This TCR beta chain was captured by sequencing in a study of technical replicates of blood from a handful of donors. Clones were read by immunoSEQ multiplex PCR, and TCRdb kept only the in-frame ones, dropping some. There are tens of thousands of clones in the sample; around 94% occur only once, and less than 0.3% lies in the top ten. CDR3 size: 12 residues. Germline CDR1 SGHVS, CDR2 FQNEAQ. The ends were cut back, 3 bases at V and 2 bases at J, with 4 bases in the middle. The chain recombines TRBV7-8 with TRBJ1-2, with D hard to call. Sequencing used T cells isolated from PBMCs. This clonotype was sampled from a human donor in good health. CDR3 bases: TGTGCCAGCAGCTTCGGGAACTATGGCTACACCTTC. It is translated as CASSFGNYGYTF.